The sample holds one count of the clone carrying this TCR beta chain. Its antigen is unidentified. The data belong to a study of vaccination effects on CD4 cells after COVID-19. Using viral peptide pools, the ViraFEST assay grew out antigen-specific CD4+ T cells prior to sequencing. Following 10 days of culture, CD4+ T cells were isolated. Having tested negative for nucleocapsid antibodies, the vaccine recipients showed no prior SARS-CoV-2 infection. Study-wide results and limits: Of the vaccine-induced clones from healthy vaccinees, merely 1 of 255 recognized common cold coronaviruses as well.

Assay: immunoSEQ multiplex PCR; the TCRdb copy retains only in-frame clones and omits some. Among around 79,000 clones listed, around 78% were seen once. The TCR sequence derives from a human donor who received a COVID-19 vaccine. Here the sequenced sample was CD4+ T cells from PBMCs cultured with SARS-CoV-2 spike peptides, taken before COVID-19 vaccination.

CDR3 DNA: TGCGCCAGCGGCGACCCTTCGGATCAGCCCCAGCATTTT. Protein sequence: CASGDPSDQPQHF. The chain employs TRBV23-1 and TRBJ1-5; unclear D gene. Being an ORF, TRBV23-1 has a function that is uncertain. This CDR3 region has 13 residues. The V end was cut by 8 bases, the J end by 5 bases, with 13 bases between.